Listed here are 5 T cell receptor beta chains from one sample, sequenced in a study of T cells in Graves' hyperthyroidism and ophthalmopathy. It was RNA transcripts that yielded the amplified TCR beta CDR3 regions. TCR CDR3 regions were first amplified by RT-PCR with HTBI primers. TCRdb itself ran the multiplex PCR reads through MiXCR, one entry per CDR3 protein. The sample records fewer than 400,000 distinct CDR3 sequences, 11% to 15% being singletons. The source material was blood. The source is a man between 45 and 60 years old with Graves' ophthalmopathy.

The table lists this clonotype with many counts. This chain links TRBV30 with TRBJ2-7; 7 bases are shared with TRBD1. Germline trimming cut 2 bases from V and 3 bases from J; bases unmatched to any gene: 7. There are 14 residues in the CDR3. From germline, CDR1 is GTSNPN and CDR2 SVGIG (reference sequence). The chain's CDR3 is CAWSPRTGYYEQYF. In DNA, the CDR3 is TGTGCCTGGAGTCCGCGGACAGGTTACTACGAGCAGTACTTC.

This clonotype has a count of ten or more. The rearrangement joins TRBV3-1 to TRBJ1-1; D remains unclear. Between the trimmed V and J ends, which lost 1 base and 4 bases, there was a span of 10 bases. CDR1 and CDR2 from the germline V gene are LGHDT and YNNKEL (reference sequence). The CDR3 has 14 residues. The CDR3 region is CASSQVSDATEAFF. The CDR3 coding sequence is TGTGCCAGCAGCCAAGTAAGTGATGCCACTGAAGCTTTCTTT.

This chain connects TRBV4-2 to TRBJ2-1; 8 bases agree with TRBD2. The CDR3 runs to 16 residues. V trimming: 0 bases; J trimming: 7 bases; junction bases outside the gene matches: 8. The germline V gene encodes CDR1 LGHNA and CDR2 YNFKEQ. CDR3 coding DNA: TGTGCCAGCAGCCAAGACCCCGGGAGGGTGGAAAATGAGCAGTTCTTC. It codes for CASSQDPGRVENEQFF.

This chain joins TRBV11-1 and TRBJ2-2; D unresolved. CDR1 and CDR2 from the germline V gene are SGHAT and FQDESV (reference sequence). V was pared by 2 bases and J by 7 bases, with 8 bases between. The CDR3 is made up of 13 amino acids. Here the CDR3 reads CASSLQLDGELFF. CDR3 coding DNA: TGTGCCAGCAGCTTACAATTGGACGGGGAGCTGTTTTTT.

The chain couples TRBV9 to TRBJ1-1, with D maybe TRBD1 (5 bases). V was trimmed by 9 bases and J by 1 base, leaving 22 bases between them. CDR3 size: 16 residues. From germline, CDR1 is SGDLS and CDR2 YYNGEE. The CDR3 sequence is CATRPPGSVQNTEAFF. CDR3 in DNA: TGTGCCACCAGGCCACCAGGGAGCGTCCAGAACACTGAAGCTTTCTTT. Variable domain in full (rest from reference TRBV9 and TRBJ1-1): DSGVTQTPKHLITATGQRVTLRCSPRSGDLSVYWYQQSLDQGLQFLIQYYNGEERAKGNILERFSAQQFPDLHSELNLSSLELGDSALYFCATRPPGSVQNTEAFFGQGTRLTVV.